The present entry profiles one T cell receptor beta chain with its context. Germline V gene data show CDR1 as MGHRA and CDR2 as YSYEKL. This CDR3 is 16 amino acids long. V shed 0 bases and J shed 3 bases, with 15 bases lying between them. The entry originates in a study of blood T cells in healthy people across ages. Then a second PCR, running roughly 7 to 11 cycles, was carried out with a sample-barcoded 5' primer and a J-beta primer mix. The template-switch adaptor, which had 12 random nucleotides, put a tag on each cDNA molecule. TCRdb re-analysed the 5' RACE reads in MiXCR, keeping a single row per CDR3 protein. The sample yields some 800,000 distinct CDR3 sequences, about 25% seen once. This sample was also put to use in a study of T cells of mothers and their children. That investigation notes: Donation involved three healthy Caucasian mothers and the six children that they had. Second-PCR primer M1S introduced sample barcodes and 2-4 random nucleotides.

The rearrangement uses TRBV4-1 and TRBJ2-7; TRBD2 is a possible D gene (6 bases). This clonotype was obtained from a boy aged 10-17 years in good health. Sequencing used blood. CDR3 loop: CASSQDRGLANYEQYF. Here the CDR3 DNA reads TGCGCCAGCAGCCAAGATCGTGGGCTAGCGAACTACGAGCAGTACTTC.